A single sample is the source of the 17 T cell receptor beta chains below, sequenced in a study of T cells in Graves' hyperthyroidism and ophthalmopathy (dated by TCRdb to the late 2010s). Receptor libraries were prepared by multiplex PCR. Instrument on record: Illumina HiSeq 2000. Amplification of TCR beta CDR3 regions was carried out from RNA transcripts. The first round of RT-PCR for the TCR CDR3 was performed with the HTBI primer set and the Qiagen OneStep RT-PCR kit. The public reads were run again by TCRdb, first through fastp at Q25 and then through MiXCR, and only productive beta chains were kept. For every CDR3 protein sequence, its rows merge into one entry that carries the most common genes and DNA. Present in this sample are over 700,000 distinct CDR3 sequences, around a third of which were seen just once. Clones ranked in the top ten supply around a third of the sample. Sample: blood. Receptors were obtained from a woman aged 40 to 50 with Graves' hyperthyroidism.

This sequence joins TRBV5-4 and TRBJ1-1; 7 bases map to TRBD1. V was clipped by 4 bases and J by 5 bases; unmatched bases: 8. The CDR3 totals 14 residues. Germline CDR1 reads SGHNT; CDR2 reads YYREEE (reference sequence). CDR3 in DNA: TGTGCCAGCAGCGACAGGGACCTGAGAACTGAAGCTTTCTTT. It translates to CASSDRDLRTEAFF. Full variable domain (remainder filled in from reference TRBV5-4 and TRBJ1-1): ETGVTQSPTHLIKTRGQQVTLRCSSQSGHNTVSWYQQALGQGPQFIFQYYREEENGRGNFPPRFSGLQFPNYSSELNVNALELDDSALYLCASSDRDLRTEAFFGQGTRLTVV.

Ten or more counts support this clonotype. V usage is TRBV10-3 and J usage is TRBJ1-2; 10 nucleotides align to TRBD1. Germline V gene sequence: CDR1 ENHRY, CDR2 SYGVKD. V dropped 7 bases and J dropped 1; count of bases not matched to a gene: 12. This CDR3 has 17 amino acids. The DNA for the CDR3 is TGTGCCATCACCGCCTCGGGGACAGGGGATAGTAACTATGGCTACACCTTC. This translates into CAITASGTGDSNYGYTF.

This clonotype was observed at least ten times. This chain joins TRBV9 and TRBJ2-6, with D perhaps TRBD1 or TRBD2 (6 bases each). Germline CDR1 reads SGDLS; CDR2 reads YYNGEE. The CDR3 contains 15 residues. The V end was cut by 4 bases, the J end by 2 bases, with 10 bases between. CDR3 coding DNA: TGTGCCAGCAGCTCGGGGGACACTGGGGCCAACGTCCTGACTTTC. It specifies CASSSGDTGANVLTF.

This clonotype was counted ten times or more. The CDR3 DNA reads TGTGCCAGTAGTACGGACAGTATTACCTATGGCTACACCTTC. This encodes CASSTDSITYGYTF. This chain uses TRBV19 with TRBJ1-2, with D possibly TRBD1 on 6 matching bases. V lost 4 bases to trimming and J lost 4 bases, with 13 bases between them. The CDR3 is 14 amino acids. Germline-derived CDR1 and CDR2 are LNHDA and SQIVND (reference sequence).

This clonotype has more than one count but fewer than ten. This chain connects TRBV6-5 to TRBJ2-2; 8 bases fit TRBD2. This CDR3 comprises 13 residues. After removal of 6 bases from V and 10 bases from J, the junction contained 7 bases not matched to a gene. CDR1 is MNHEY and CDR2 is SVGAGI in the germline V gene. CDR3 protein: CASRPSGSEELFF. CDR3 nucleotide sequence: TGTGCCAGCAGACCCAGCGGGAGTGAGGAGCTGTTTTTT.

This clonotype came up many times. V usage is TRBV6-5 and J usage is TRBJ2-7; D is unresolved. The CDR3 is 12 residues long. Germline V gene lookup returns CDR1 MNHEY and CDR2 SVGAGI. V lost 5 bases, J lost 0 bases, and 5 bases lay in between. The CDR3 reads CASSGLSYEQYF. The DNA of the CDR3 is TGTGCCAGCAGTGGCCTCTCCTACGAGCAGTACTTC.

Note on this clonotype: The junction shows a germline mismatch at one end, possibly a read error. This sequence joins TRBV10-2 and TRBJ1-1, with TRBD1 matching over 9 bases. Germline loops: CDR1 WSHSY, CDR2 SAAADI. The CDR3 consists of 15 residues. DNA for the CDR3: TGTGCCAGCAGTGAAATGACAGGGGGGAGCACTGAAGCTTTCTTT. This translates into CASSEMTGGSTEAFF.

This clonotype was picked up a small number of times. The J gene is TRBJ1-5, the V gene TRBV19; unclear D gene. Trimming stripped 6 bases from V and 0 bases from J, with 9 bases between. CDR3 length: 14 amino acids. The germline CDR1 and CDR2 sequences are LNHDA and SQIVND (reference sequence). The CDR3 DNA sequence: TGTGCCAGTAGGGAACTCTTTAGCAATCAGCCCCAGCATTTT. It encodes CASRELFSNQPQHF.

This clonotype was seen more than once but under ten times. Mismatch with germline at one junction end may stem from a read error. The DNA of the CDR3 is TGTGCCAGCAGTTTAGACAGGGTGGTTGACACTGAAGCTTTCTTT. As protein: CASSLDRVVDTEAFF. The V and J genes are TRBV10-3 and TRBJ1-1, with 7 bases that match TRBD1. The CDR3 loop spans 15 amino acids. From germline, CDR1 is ENHRY and CDR2 SYGVKD.

This clonotype was seen only a few times. This chain joins TRBV3-1 and TRBJ2-5; TRBD2 aligns across 8 bases. Germline trimming cut 4 bases from V and 2 bases from J; bases unmatched to any gene: 6. Germline CDR1 LGHDT, CDR2 YNNKEL (reference sequence). The CDR3 sequence is 15 residues long. The CDR3 coding sequence is TGTGCCAGCAGCCCCAGTGTAGCGGGGCAAGAGACCCAGTACTTC. As protein: CASSPSVAGQETQYF.

This clonotype was picked up a small number of times. The J gene is TRBJ1-1, the V gene TRBV13; TRBD1 agrees at 7 bases. CDR1 is PRHDT, CDR2 FYEKMQ, per germline (reference sequence). Trimming took 5 bases from V and 2 from J; bases not matched to a gene: 8. The CDR3 is made up of 15 amino acids. CDR3 region: CASSRTGTANTEAFF. The CDR3 DNA sequence: TGTGCCAGCAGCCGAACCGGGACAGCAAACACTGAAGCTTTCTTT.

Written as DNA, the CDR3 is TGTGCCAGCAGCTTGACCGGGACAGGGACTTCACCCCTCCACTTT. This encodes CASSLTGTGTSPLHF. The chain links TRBV7-2 to TRBJ1-6, with 9 bases fitting TRBD1. CDR1 and CDR2 (germline): SGHTA, FQGNSA. CDR3 length equals 15 residues. V was clipped by 3 bases and J by 9 bases; unmatched bases: 6.

For this clonotype: The conserved final phenylalanine or tryptophan is absent from the CDR3, which likely points to a read error. The J gene is TRBJ1-5, the V gene TRBV25-1, with TRBD1 matching over 8 bases. Germline CDR1 MGHDK, CDR2 SYGVNS. The length of the CDR3 is 16 residues. The CDR3 sequence is CASSHRETGGNQPQHL. The CDR3 region has the DNA TGCGCCAGCAGCCACCGGGAGACAGGGGGCAATCAGCCCCAGCATCTT.

This clonotype was seen a handful of times. CDR3 amino acids: CASSPNLGGGTEAFF. CDR3 sequence (DNA): TGTGCCAGCAGTCCAAACCTGGGGGGGGGCACTGAAGCTTTCTTT. The chain recombines TRBV12-3 or TRBV12-4 with TRBJ1-1, with a possible D match to TRBD1 (5 bases). CDR3 length: 15 residues. Trimming stripped 5 bases from V and 4 bases from J, with 17 bases between.

The rearrangement links TRBV4-3 to TRBJ1-1; no reliable D call. With 1 base removed from V and 0 bases from J, the gap between germline ends came to 9 bases. CDR3 length: 15 amino acids. Germline assignment: CDR1 LGHNA and CDR2 YSLEER. CDR3 sequence: CASSQVRALNTEAFF. The CDR3 DNA sequence: TGCGCCAGCAGCCAAGTGAGAGCCTTGAACACTGAAGCTTTCTTT.

The J gene is TRBJ2-3, the V gene TRBV7-3; D possibly corresponds to TRBD1 (6 bases). The germline gives CDR1 SGHTA, CDR2 FQGTGA. The CDR3 covers 16 residues. Trimming pared 2 bases from V and 2 bases from J, leaving 14 bases between. The DNA for the CDR3 is TGTGCCAGCAGCTTAGAAAGTACAGGGTACACAGATACGCAGTATTTT. The encoded protein is CASSLESTGYTDTQYF.

This clonotype was seen more than once but under ten times. CDR3 in amino acids: CASSSSAGFAFNQPQHF. The CDR3 DNA reads TGTGCCAGTAGTAGTTCGGCGGGGTTTGCTTTCAATCAGCCCCAGCATTTT. The gene calls are TRBV19 and TRBJ1-5, with D unresolved. Trimming cost V 4 bases and J 3 bases, with 19 bases left between them. Germline values: CDR1 LNHDA, CDR2 SQIVND (reference sequence). The CDR3 is 17 residues long.